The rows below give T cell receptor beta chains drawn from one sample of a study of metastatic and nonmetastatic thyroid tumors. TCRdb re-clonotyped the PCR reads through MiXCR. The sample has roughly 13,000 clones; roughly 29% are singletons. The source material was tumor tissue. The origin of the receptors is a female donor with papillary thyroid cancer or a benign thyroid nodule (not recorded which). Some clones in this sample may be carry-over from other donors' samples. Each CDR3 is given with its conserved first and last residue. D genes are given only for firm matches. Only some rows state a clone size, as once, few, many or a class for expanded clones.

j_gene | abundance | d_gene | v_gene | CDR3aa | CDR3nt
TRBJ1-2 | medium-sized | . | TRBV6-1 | CASSLGSVVGYTF | TGTGCCAGCAGTTTGGGCAGCGTTGTGGGCTACACCTTC
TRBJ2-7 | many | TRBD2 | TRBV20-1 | CSARAGAGVYEQYF | TGCAGTGCTAGAGCAGGCGCGGGGGTCTACGAGCAGTACTTC
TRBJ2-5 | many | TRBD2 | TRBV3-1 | CASSQDGTSETQYF | TGTGCCAGCAGCCAAGATGGGACTAGCGAGACCCAGTACTTC
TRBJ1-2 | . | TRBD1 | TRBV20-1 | CSARDRGLGTGEYGYTF | TGCAGTGCTAGAGATAGGGGTCTCGGGACAGGGGAGTATGGCTACACCTTC
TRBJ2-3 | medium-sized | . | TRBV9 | CASSVEVLRPTDTQYF | TGTGCCAGCAGCGTAGAGGTACTACGACCCACAGATACGCAGTATTTT
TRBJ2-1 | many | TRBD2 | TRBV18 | CASSPPVGLALRVGNEQFF | TGTGCCAGCTCACCACCCGTGGGACTAGCCCTGCGGGTGGGCAATGAGCAGTTCTTC
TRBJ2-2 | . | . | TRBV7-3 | CASSSGWGTGELFF | TGTGCCAGCAGCTCTGGGTGGGGGACCGGGGAGCTGTTTTTT
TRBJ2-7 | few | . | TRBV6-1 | CASSGPAEQYF | TGTGCCAGCAGTGGCCCTGCCGAGCAGTACTTC
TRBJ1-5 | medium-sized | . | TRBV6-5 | CASSYSLGSQHF | TGTGCCAGCAGTTACTCGCTCGGCAGCCAGCATTTT
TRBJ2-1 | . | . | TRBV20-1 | CSARVEAVAPYNEQFF | TGCAGTGCTAGAGTTGAAGCGGTAGCGCCCTACAATGAGCAGTTCTTC
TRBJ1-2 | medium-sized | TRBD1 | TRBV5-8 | CASSLWRTGGPPNYGYTF | TGTGCCAGCAGCTTATGGAGGACAGGGGGCCCTCCGAACTATGGCTACACCTTC
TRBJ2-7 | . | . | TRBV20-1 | CSARVRGGVIYEQYF | TGCAGTGCTAGAGTTCGTGGCGGCGTAATCTACGAGCAGTACTTC
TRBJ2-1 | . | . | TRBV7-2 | CASSIYNNEQFF | TGTGCCAGCAGCATTTATAACAATGAGCAGTTCTTC
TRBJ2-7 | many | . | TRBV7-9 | CASSRSRAGPTEQYF | TGTGCCAGCAGCCGGAGTCGGGCGGGGCCGACCGAGCAGTACTTC
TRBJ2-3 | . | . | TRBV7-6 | CASSPSSAAGGTDTQYF | TGTGCCAGCAGCCCGTCCTCGGCGGCGGGCGGCACAGATACGCAGTATTTT
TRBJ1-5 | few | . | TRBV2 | CASSEMDTEQHF | TGTGCCAGCAGTGAAATGGACACCGAGCAGCATTTT
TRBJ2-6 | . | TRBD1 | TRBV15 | CATSRPQQGPSGANVLTF | TGTGCCACCAGCAGACCCCAACAGGGGCCCTCTGGGGCCAACGTCCTGACTTTC
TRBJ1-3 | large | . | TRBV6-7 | CASSWLNTIYF | TGTGCCAGCAGTTGGCTCAACACCATATATTTT
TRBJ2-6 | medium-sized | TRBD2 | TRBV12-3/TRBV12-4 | CASSFRVERGFGANVLTF | TGTGCCAGCAGTTTCCGGGTCGAGCGGGGGTTTGGGGCCAACGTCCTGACTTTC
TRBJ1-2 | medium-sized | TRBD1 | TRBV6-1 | CASRPTGKDGYTF | TGTGCCAGCAGGCCGACAGGGAAGGATGGCTACACCTTC
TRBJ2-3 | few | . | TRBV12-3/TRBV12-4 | CASSLGLACDTDTQYF | TGTGCTAGCAGTTTAGGGCTAGCGTGTGACACAGATACGCAGTATTTT
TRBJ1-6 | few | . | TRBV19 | CASRGMVYNSPLHF | TGTGCCAGTAGGGGGATGGTCTATAATTCACCCCTCCACTTT
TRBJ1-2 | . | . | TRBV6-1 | CASSVDGGGNYGYTF | TGTGCCAGCAGTGTTGATGGGGGGGGCAACTATGGCTACACCTTC
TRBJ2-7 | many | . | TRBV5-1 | CASSFGLATSYEQYF | TGCGCCAGCAGCTTCGGACTCGCCACATCCTACGAGCAGTACTTC
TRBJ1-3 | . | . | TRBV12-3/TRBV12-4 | CASSPNRTAILSGNTIYF | TGTGCCAGCAGCCCAAACCGGACAGCCATACTCTCTGGAAACACCATATATTTT
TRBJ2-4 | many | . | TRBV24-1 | CYWTGIKNIQYF | TGTTATTGGACCGGGATCAAAAACATTCAGTACTTC
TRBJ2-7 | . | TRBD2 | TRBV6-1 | CASSPQTSGSYEQYF | TGTGCCAGCAGTCCTCAAACCAGCGGGAGTTACGAGCAGTACTTC
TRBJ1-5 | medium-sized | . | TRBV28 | CASRGLRGFNQPQHF | TGTGCCAGCCGTGGACTTCGGGGATTCAATCAGCCCCAGCATTTT
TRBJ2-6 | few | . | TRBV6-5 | CASSYEYSGANVLTF | TGTGCCAGCAGTTACGAGTACTCTGGGGCCAACGTCCTGACTTTC
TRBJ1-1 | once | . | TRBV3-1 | CASSRTGWGAEASF | TGTGCCAGCAGCCGAACAGGGTGGGGGGCTGAAGCTTCCTTT
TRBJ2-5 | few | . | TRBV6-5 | CASSSRGGSALETQYF | TGTGCCAGCAGTTCCCGGGGTGGAAGCGCACTTGAGACCCAGTACTTC
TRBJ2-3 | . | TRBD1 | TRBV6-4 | CATSATGTGSPDTQYF | TGTGCCACCTCCGCCACCGGGACAGGTAGCCCAGATACGCAGTATTTT
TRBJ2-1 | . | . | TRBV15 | CATSLRLDGNEQFF | TGTGCCACCAGCCTAAGACTAGACGGGAATGAGCAGTTCTTC
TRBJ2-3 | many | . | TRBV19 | CASSIPGVSDTQYF | TGTGCCAGTAGTATACCCGGGGTATCAGATACGCAGTATTTT
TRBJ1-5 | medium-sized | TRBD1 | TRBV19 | CASTQGGNGNQPQHF | TGTGCCAGTACCCAGGGGGGGAATGGCAATCAGCCCCAGCATTTT
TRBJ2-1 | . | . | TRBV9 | CASSLERGAYNEQFF | TGTGCCAGCAGCTTAGAAAGGGGGGCTTACAATGAGCAGTTCTTC
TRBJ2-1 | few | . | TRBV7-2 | CASILAPGQFF | TGTGCCAGCATCTTAGCCCCGGGGCAGTTCTTC
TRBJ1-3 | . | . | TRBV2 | CARNKGDSGNTIYF | TGTGCCAGAAATAAGGGAGATAGCGGAAACACCATATATTTT
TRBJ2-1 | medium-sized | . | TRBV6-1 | CASSSSVSYNEQFF | TGTGCCAGCAGTTCTAGCGTCTCCTACAATGAGCAGTTCTTC
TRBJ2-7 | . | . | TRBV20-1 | CSAETGLYEQYF | TGCAGTGCTGAAACAGGGCTGTACGAGCAGTACTTC
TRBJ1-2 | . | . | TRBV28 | CASRVSLANYGYTF | TGTGCCAGCAGGGTCAGCTTAGCTAACTATGGCTACACCTTC
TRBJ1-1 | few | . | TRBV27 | CASSFTSGTGNAFF | TGTGCCAGCAGTTTTACCAGTGGGACGGGGAATGCTTTCTTT